The text below deals with one TCR beta chain. What it recognizes is unknown. A multiplex PCR was run with 60 Vbeta primers and 13 Jbeta primers. Profiling relied on immunoSEQ multiplex PCR, and the TCRdb table lists in-frame clones only, not all of them. The table lists fewer than 200,000 clones, 80% of them singletons. This record belongs to a study of cytomegalovirus exposure and HLA in healthy donors. Study-wide findings and caveats: Several of the most significant clusters were apparently associated with common viral pathogens in a later analysis. Later analysis suggested most CMV-associated TCR beta chains were HLA-restricted.

CDR1 is SGHTA and CDR2 is FQGNSA in the germline V gene. V shed 5 bases, J shed 0 bases, and the junction held 2 bases outside the gene matches. The CDR3 sequence is 16 residues long. The TCR comes from a boy aged 5-17 years in good health and CMV-seronegative. The sample taken for sequencing was PBMCs. The chain links TRBV7-2 to TRBJ2-1; 12 bases fit TRBD2. The DNA for the CDR3 is TGTGCCAGCAGCCAGACTAGCGGGAGCTCCTACAATGAGCAGTTCTTC. Translation gives CASSQTSGSSYNEQFF.